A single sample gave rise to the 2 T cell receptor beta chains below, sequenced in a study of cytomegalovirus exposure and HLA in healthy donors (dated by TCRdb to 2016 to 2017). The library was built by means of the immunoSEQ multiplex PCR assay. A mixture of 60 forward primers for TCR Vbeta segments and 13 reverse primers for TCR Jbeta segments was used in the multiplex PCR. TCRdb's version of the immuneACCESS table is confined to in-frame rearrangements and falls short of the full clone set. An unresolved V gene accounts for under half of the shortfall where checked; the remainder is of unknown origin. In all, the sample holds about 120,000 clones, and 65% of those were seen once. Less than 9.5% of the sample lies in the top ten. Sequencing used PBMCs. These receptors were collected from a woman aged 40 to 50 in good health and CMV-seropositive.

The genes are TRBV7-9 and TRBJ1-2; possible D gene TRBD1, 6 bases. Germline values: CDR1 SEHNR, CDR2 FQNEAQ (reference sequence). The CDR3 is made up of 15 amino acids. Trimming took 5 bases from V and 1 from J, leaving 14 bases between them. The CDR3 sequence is CASSLQGIDNYGYTF. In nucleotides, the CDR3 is TGTGCCAGCAGCCTCCAGGGGATAGATAACTATGGCTACACCTTC.

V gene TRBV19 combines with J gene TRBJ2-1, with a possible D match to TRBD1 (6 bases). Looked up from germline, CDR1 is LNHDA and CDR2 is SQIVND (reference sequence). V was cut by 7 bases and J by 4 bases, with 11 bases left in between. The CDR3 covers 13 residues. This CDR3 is CASTRQGYNEQFF. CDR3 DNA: TGTGCCAGTACAAGGCAGGGGTACAATGAGCAGTTCTTC.